This entry is about one TCR beta chain. The target of this receptor is not known. Base quality data are lacking; no much larger clone is found one base away. The data derive from a study of control samples from healthy donors and cancer patients (dated by TCRdb to about 2020). At the junction V is shortened by 4 bases and J by 0 bases; bases outside the gene matches: 13. The germline V gene gives CDR1 as SGHAT and CDR2 as FQNNGV. Including the terminal cysteine and phenylalanine, the CDR3 comprises 19 residues. Only CDR3 DNA is held: 57 bases, read in frame from base 1. Receptor amplification or capture employed the immunoSEQ multiplex PCR assay. Held by TCRdb, this immuneACCESS table contains in-frame sequences only and omits some clones. Under half of the omission traces to an unresolved V gene where checked; the cause of the rest is unknown. In this sample the table shows over 200,000 clones, about 80% of which occur a single time. The ten largest clones add up to 13% of the sample.

The origin of this receptor is an older woman with lung cancer. Material for sequencing was PBMCs. Recombination joined TRBV11-2 with TRBJ2-1; 9 middle bases align to TRBD2. CDR3 region: CASSWSGTSYKVSYNEQFF. The DNA reads TGTGCCAGCAGCTGGTCCGGGACTAGCTATAAGGTCTCCTACAATGAGCAGTTCTTC.